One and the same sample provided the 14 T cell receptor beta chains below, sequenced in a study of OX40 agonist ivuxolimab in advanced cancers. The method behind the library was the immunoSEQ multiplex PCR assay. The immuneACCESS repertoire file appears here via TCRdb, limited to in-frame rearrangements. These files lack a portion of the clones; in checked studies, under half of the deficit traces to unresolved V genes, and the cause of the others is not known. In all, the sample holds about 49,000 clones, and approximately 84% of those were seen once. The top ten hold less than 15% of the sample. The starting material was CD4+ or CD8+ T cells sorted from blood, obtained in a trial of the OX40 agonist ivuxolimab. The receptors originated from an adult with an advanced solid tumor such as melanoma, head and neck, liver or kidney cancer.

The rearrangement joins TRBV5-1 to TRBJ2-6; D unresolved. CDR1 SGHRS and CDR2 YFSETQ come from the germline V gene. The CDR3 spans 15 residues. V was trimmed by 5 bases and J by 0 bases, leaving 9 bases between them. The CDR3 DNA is TGCGCCAGCAGTTTATCCTCCTCTGGGGCCAACGTCCTGACTTTC. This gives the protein CASSLSSSGANVLTF.

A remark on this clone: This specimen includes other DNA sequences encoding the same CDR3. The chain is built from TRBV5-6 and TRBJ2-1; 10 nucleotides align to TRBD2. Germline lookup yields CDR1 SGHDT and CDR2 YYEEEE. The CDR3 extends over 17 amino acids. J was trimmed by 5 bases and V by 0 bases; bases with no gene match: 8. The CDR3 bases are TGTGCCAGCAGCTTGGATGTGGGGACTAGCGCCCACAATGAGCAGTTCTTC. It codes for CASSLDVGTSAHNEQFF.

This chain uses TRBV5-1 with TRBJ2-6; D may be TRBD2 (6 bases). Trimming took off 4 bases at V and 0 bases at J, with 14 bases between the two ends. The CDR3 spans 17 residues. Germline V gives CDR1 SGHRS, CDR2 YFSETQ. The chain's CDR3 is CASSRDFVSSGANVLTF. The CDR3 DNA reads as TGCGCCAGCAGCCGGGACTTCGTCAGCTCTGGGGCCAACGTCCTGACTTTC.

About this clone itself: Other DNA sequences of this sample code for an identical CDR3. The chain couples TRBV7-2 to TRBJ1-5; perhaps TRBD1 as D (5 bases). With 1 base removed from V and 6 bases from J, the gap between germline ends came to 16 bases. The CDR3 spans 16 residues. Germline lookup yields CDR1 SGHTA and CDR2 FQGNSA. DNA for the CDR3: TGTGCCAGCAGCTTAGAAGGGGTTGGGGGGGGTCAGCCCCAGCATTTT. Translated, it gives CASSLEGVGGGQPQHF.

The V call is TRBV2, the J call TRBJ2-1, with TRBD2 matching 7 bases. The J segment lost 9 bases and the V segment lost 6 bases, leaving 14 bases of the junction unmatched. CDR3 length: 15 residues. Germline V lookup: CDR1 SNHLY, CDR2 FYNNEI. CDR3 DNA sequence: TGTGCCAGCAGCGTCTCGGGGGGAGGAGTGGGTGAGCAGTTCTTC. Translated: CASSVSGGGVGEQFF.

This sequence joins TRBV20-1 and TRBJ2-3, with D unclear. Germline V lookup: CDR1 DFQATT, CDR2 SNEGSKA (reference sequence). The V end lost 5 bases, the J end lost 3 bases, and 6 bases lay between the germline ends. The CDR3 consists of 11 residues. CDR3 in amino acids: CSAPQTDTQYF. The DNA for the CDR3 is TGCAGTGCTCCACAAACAGATACGCAGTATTTT.

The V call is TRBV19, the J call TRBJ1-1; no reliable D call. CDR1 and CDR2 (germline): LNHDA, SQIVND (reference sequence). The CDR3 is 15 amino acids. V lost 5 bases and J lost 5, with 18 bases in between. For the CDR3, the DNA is TGTGCCAGTAGTTCAACCTGGGGAAGTCGAACTGAAGCTTTCTTT. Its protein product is CASSSTWGSRTEAFF.

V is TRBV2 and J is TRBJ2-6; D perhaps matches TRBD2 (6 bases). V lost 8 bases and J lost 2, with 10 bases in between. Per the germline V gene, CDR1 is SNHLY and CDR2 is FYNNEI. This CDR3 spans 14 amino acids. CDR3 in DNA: TGTGCCAGCGGGGAGGCCCCTGGGGCCAACGTCCTGACTTTC. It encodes CASGEAPGANVLTF.

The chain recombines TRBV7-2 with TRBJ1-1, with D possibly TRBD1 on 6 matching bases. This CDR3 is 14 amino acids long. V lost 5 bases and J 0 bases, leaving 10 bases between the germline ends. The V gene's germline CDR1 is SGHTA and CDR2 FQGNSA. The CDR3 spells CASSPRQVNTEAFF. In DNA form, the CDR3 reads TGTGCCAGCAGCCCTAGACAGGTGAACACTGAAGCTTTCTTT. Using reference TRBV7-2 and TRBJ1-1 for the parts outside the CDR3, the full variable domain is GAGVSQSPSNKVTEKGKDVELRCDPISGHTALYWYRQSLGQGLEFLIYFQGNSAPDKSGLPSDRFSAERTGGSVSTLTIQRTQQEDSAVYLCASSPRQVNTEAFFGQGTRLTVV.

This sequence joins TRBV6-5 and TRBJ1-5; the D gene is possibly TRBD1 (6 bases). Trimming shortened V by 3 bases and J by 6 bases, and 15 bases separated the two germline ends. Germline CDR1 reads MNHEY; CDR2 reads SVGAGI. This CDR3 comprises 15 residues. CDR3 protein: CASSYRGLGVQPQHF. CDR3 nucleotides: TGTGCCAGCAGTTATCGGGGGCTCGGAGTTCAGCCCCAGCATTTT.

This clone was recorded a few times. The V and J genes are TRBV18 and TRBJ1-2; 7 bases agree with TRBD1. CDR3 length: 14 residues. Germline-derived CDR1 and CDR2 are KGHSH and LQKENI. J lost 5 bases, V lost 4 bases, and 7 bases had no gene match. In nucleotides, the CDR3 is TGTGCCAGCTCACAGGGACAGACATTATATGGCTACACCTTC. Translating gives CASSQGQTLYGYTF.

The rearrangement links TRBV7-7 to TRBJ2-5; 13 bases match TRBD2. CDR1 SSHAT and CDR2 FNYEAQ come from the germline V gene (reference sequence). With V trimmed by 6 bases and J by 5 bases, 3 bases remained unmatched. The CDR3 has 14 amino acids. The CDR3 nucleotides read TGTGCCAGCAGTAAGACTAGCGGGAGGGAGACCCAGTACTTC. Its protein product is CASSKTSGRETQYF.

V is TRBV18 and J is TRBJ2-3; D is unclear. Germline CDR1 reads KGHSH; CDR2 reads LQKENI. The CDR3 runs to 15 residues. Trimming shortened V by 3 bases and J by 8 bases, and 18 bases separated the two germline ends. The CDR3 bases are TGTGCCAGCTCACCCGACAAGGTGGTGTGGGGTACGCAGTATTTT. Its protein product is CASSPDKVVWGTQYF.

The CDR3 region has the DNA TGCAGTGCTAGAGATCTAGATGAGCAGTTCTTC. It is translated as CSARDLDEQFF. This rearrangement joins TRBV20-1 to TRBJ2-1; D unresolved. Per germline, CDR1 DFQATT and CDR2 SNEGSKA (reference sequence). CDR3 length: 11 amino acids. V gave up 0 bases and J gave up 8 bases, with 5 bases separating them.